What follows is one TCR beta chain and its context. Which antigen it targets is not known. Qualities for individual bases were not recorded, and no much larger clone is one base off. The data originate from a study of identical twins (dated by TCRdb to 2016 to 2017). As for the study more broadly: TCR alpha and beta repertoires from monozygotic twins, unrelated adults of various ages and cord blood were deep-sequenced to test whether fetal clonotypes persist. To rule out contamination, replicate twin experiments were performed at different times with different library preparation protocols.

Libraries were made using 5' RACE. The instrument given in TCRdb is Illumina HiSeq 2000. Template switching introduced a universal primer binding site; the final cDNA contained a unique molecular identifier, enabling accurate counting of TCR cDNA molecules. Specific primers in the conserved constant-segment region were used to synthesize first-strand cDNA for the TCR alpha and beta chains. Each cDNA library was double barcoded, with a SMART-Mk sample barcode plus Illumina barcodes, to control for contamination. TruSeq adapter sequences and Illumina sample barcodes were added in two successive PCR steps. The TCR alpha and beta cDNA libraries were sequenced on the Illumina HiSeq platform using custom primers. The authors' pipeline ran thus. Raw reads were processed with MiGEC to extract unique molecular identifiers, and MiXCR was used to determine CDR3 positions. For each individual, recombination models were inferred using an EM algorithm with the repgenHMM and IGoR tools. The tcR package in R was used for shared clonotype analysis, with sharing normalized by the product of cloneset sizes. To study raw recombination free of thymic and clonal selection effects, out-of-frame nonproductive sequences were analyzed. The public reads were quality trimmed at Q25 with fastp and then assembled into clones with MiXCR by TCRdb, keeping productive beta chains. Entries that share a CDR3 protein sequence are merged under the most common genes and DNA. In this record, the V and J calls reflect TCRdb's handling and not the investigators' own analysis. This sample lists about 700,000 distinct CDR3 sequences; less than 10% were detected once. The ten largest clonotypes hold around 0.98% of the sample.

The research as a whole found: Conclusions relied on cross-sectional statistical analysis, since the same donors could not be followed over many years. Excess twin sharing in beta out-of-frame sequences was weaker because fewer shared sequences lowered the signal-to-noise ratio. Compared with coincidental sharing between unrelated individuals, an excess of low generation-probability sequences was observed among out-of-frame TCR alpha sequences shared between twins. Invariant T cells such as MAIT and iNKT could partly confound zero-insertion analyses, though diverse VJ usage argued against this for most clonotypes. In monozygotic twins, out-of-frame TCR alpha sharing was systematically underestimated by recombination models, although the models agreed with sharing between unrelated individuals. Fewer insertions were carried by abundant cord blood beta clonotypes, a similar but weaker trend appeared in young adult naive repertoires, and no such trend appeared in memory repertoires.

Every donor in the study was a healthy Caucasian. The twin cohort comprised three pairs of female monozygotic twins, all aged roughly 18 to 30 years. Peripheral blood mononuclear cells were the source from which RNA for the TCR libraries was isolated. V is pared back by 2 bases and J by 3 bases, with 9 bases lying between the germline termini. Reading the germline V gene gives CDR1 KGHDR and CDR2 SFDVKD. The CDR3 contains 14 residues, cysteine and phenylalanine counted. Only the CDR3 region is kept as DNA, spanning 42 bases read in frame from base 1. These data were also filed under a second study, of yellow fever vaccine responses in identical twins. The second source states: According to the authors, the vaccine-induced T cell response in identical twins seemed to be partly convergent and partly specific to each individual. The study precisely tracked vaccine-responding T cell clones in identical twins.

This TCR was sampled from a woman between 18 and 30 years old in good health. The sequenced material came from PBMCs. Recombination joined TRBV24-1 with TRBJ1-1, with the D gene uncertain. CDR3 sequence: CATSDSEEDTEAFF. The nucleotides read TGTGCCACCAGTGATTCGGAGGAGGACACTGAAGCTTTCTTT.